This T cell receptor (beta chain) was sequenced in a study of T cells in Graves' hyperthyroidism and ophthalmopathy. Study findings and constraints: In the analysis, a 13 V-J model separated ophthalmopathy from stable hyperthyroidism. Median prediction lead before ophthalmopathy onset was around seven months with the model.

Template material for amplifying TCR beta CDR3 regions consisted of RNA transcripts. TCR CDR3 underwent first-round RT-PCR with the HTBI primer set. TCRdb used MiXCR to reprocess the multiplex PCR reads, holding one entry per CDR3 protein. The sample has hundreds of thousands of distinct CDR3 sequences, 46% seen once. This clonotype came up a few times. The antigen is undetermined. The CDR3 covers 16 residues. The junction had 12 bases not matched to a gene; V was cut back by 7 bases and J by 3 bases. Per the germline V gene, CDR1 is LNHDA and CDR2 is SQIVND (reference sequence). Sequenced sample: peripheral blood or thyroid tissue (not recorded which). The V call is TRBV19, the J call TRBJ1-5; 7 bases match TRBD1. The clonotype comes from a woman aged 18-29 years with Graves' hyperthyroidism. The CDR3 DNA follows: TGTGCCAGTACCATTGCCCCGGGACAGTACAATCAGCCCCAGCATTTT. Translating gives CASTIAPGQYNQPQHF.